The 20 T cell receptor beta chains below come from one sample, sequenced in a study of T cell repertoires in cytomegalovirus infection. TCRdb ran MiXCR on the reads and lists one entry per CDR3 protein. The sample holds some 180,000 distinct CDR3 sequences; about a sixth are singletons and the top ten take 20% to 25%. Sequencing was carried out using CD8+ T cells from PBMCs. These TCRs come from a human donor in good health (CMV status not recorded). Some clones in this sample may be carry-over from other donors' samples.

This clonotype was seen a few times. CDR3 sequence reads: CASSLVDRGPGANVLTF. The DNA for the CDR3 is TGTGCCAGCAGCTTAGTTGACAGGGGGCCTGGGGCCAACGTCCTGACTTTC. The chain recombines TRBV7-6 with TRBJ2-6; 10 nucleotides align to TRBD1. There are 17 residues in the CDR3. Germline lookup yields CDR1 SGHVS and CDR2 FNYEAQ. After removal of 1 base from V and 2 bases from J, the junction contained 2 bases not matched to a gene. The variable domain in full, with the rest retrieved from reference TRBV7-6 and TRBJ2-6, is GAGVSQSPRYKVTKRGQDVALRCDPISGHVSLYWYRQALGQGPEFLTYFNYEAQQDKSGLPNDRFSAERPEGSISTLTIQRTEQRDSAMYRCASSLVDRGPGANVLTFGAGSRLTVL.

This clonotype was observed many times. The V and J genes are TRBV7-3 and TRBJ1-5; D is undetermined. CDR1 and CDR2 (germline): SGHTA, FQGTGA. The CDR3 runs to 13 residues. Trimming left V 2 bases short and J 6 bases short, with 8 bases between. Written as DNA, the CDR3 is TGTGCCAGCAGCTTACTGTCTTGTCAGCCCCAGCATTTT. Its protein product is CASSLLSCQPQHF.

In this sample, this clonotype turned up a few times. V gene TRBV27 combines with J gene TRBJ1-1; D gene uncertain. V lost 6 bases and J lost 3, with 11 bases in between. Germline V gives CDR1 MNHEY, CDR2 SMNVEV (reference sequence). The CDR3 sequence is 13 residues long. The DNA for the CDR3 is TGTGCCAGCAGAAGGGAGGGCCACACTGAAGCTTTCTTT. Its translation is CASRREGHTEAFF.

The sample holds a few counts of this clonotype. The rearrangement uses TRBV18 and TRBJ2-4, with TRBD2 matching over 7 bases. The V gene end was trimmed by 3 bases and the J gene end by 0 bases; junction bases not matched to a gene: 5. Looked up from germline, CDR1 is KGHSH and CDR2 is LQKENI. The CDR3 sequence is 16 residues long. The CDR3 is CASSPGQRGAKNIQYF. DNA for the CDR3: TGTGCCAGCTCACCCGGCCAGCGGGGAGCCAAAAACATTCAGTACTTC. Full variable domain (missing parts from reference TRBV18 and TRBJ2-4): NAGVMQNPRHLVRRRGQEARLRCSPMKGHSHVYWYRQLPEEGLKFMVYLQKENIIDESGMPKERFSAEFPKEGPSILRIQQVVRGDSAAYFCASSPGQRGAKNIQYFGAGTRLSVL.

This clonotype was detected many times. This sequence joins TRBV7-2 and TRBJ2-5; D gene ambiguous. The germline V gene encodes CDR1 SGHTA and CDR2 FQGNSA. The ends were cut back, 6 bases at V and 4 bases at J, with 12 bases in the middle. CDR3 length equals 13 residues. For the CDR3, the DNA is TGTGCCAGCAGTCCGAGATACACAGAGACCCAGTACTTC. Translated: CASSPRYTETQYF.

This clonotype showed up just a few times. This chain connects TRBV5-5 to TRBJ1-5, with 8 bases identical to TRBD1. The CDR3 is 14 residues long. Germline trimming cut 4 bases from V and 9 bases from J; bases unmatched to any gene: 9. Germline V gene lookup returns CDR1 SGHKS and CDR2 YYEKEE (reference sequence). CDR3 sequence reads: CASSHGQGQRPQHF. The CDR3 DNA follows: TGTGCCAGCAGCCATGGACAGGGCCAGAGGCCCCAGCATTTT.

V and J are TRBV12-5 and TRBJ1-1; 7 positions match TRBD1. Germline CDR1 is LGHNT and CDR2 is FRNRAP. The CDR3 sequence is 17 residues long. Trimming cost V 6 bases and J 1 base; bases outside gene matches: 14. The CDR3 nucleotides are TGTGCTAGTGGATTAGGCACAGGGGCACGGAGGAACACTGAAGCTTTCTTT. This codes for CASGLGTGARRNTEAFF.

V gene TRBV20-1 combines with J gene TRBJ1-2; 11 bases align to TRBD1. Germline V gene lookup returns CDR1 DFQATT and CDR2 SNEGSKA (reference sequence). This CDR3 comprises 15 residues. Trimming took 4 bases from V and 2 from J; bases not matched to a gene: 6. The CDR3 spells CSAIPWTGGNYGYTF. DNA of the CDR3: TGCAGTGCTATTCCTTGGACAGGGGGCAACTATGGCTACACCTTC.

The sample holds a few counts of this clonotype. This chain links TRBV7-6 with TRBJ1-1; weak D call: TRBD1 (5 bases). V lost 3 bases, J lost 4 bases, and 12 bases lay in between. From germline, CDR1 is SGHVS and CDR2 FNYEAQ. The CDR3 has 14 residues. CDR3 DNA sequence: TGTGCCAGCAGCTTTCAGGGTGAGAGCACTGAAGCTTTCTTT. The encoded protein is CASSFQGESTEAFF.

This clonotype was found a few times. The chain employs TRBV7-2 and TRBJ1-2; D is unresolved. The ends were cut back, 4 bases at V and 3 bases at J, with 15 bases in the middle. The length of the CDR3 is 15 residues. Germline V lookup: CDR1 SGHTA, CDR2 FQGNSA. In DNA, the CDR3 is TGTGCCAGCAGCTCCCACTTGGGGAGGGACTATGGCTACACCTTC. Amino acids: CASSSHLGRDYGYTF. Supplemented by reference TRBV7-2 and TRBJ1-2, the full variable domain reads GAGVSQSPSNKVTEKGKDVELRCDPISGHTALYWYRQSLGQGLEFLIYFQGNSAPDKSGLPSDRFSAERTGGSVSTLTIQRTQQEDSAVYLCASSSHLGRDYGYTFGSGTRLTVV.

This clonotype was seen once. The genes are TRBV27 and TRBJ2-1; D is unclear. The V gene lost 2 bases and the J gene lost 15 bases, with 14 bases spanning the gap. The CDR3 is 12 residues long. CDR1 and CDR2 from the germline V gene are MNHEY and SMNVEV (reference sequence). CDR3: CASSLPAGRPFF. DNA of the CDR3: TGTGCCAGCAGTTTACCGGCAGGTCGGCCGTTCTTC.

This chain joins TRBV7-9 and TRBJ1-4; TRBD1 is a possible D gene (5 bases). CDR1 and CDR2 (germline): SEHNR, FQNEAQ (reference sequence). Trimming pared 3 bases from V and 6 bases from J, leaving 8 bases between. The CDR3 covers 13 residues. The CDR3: CASSLGGDEKLFF. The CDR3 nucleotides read TGTGCCAGCAGCTTGGGGGGAGATGAAAAACTGTTTTTT. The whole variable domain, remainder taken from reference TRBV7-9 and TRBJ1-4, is DTGVSQNPRHKITKRGQNVTFRCDPISEHNRLYWYRQTLGQGPEFLTYFQNEAQLEKSRLLSDRFSAERPKGSFSTLEIQRTEQGDSAMYLCASSLGGDEKLFFGSGTQLSVL.

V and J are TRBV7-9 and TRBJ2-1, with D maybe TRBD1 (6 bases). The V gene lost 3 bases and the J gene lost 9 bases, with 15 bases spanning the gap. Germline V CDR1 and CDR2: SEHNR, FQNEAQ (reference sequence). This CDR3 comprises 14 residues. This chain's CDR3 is CASSLPNRAAEQFF. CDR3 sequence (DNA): TGTGCCAGCAGCTTGCCGAACAGGGCGGCTGAGCAGTTCTTC.

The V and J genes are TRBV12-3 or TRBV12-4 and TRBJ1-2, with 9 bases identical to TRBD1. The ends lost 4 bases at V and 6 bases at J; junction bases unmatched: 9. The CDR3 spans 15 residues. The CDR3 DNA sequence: TGTGCCAGCAGTTACGGACAGGGGCGCCCGCATGGCTACACCTTC. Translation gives CASSYGQGRPHGYTF.

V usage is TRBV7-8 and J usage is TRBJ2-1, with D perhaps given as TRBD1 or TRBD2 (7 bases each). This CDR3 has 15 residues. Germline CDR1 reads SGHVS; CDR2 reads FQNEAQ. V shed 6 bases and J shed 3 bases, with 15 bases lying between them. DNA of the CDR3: TGTGCCAGCAGACAGGGGCTAGCGGTCTACAATGAGCAGTTCTTC. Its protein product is CASRQGLAVYNEQFF. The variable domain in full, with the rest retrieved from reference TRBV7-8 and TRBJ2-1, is GAGVSQSPRYKVAKRGQDVALRCDPISGHVSLFWYQQALGQGPEFLTYFQNEAQLDKSGLPSDRFFAERPEGSVSTLKIQRTQQEDSAVYLCASRQGLAVYNEQFFGPGTRLTVL.

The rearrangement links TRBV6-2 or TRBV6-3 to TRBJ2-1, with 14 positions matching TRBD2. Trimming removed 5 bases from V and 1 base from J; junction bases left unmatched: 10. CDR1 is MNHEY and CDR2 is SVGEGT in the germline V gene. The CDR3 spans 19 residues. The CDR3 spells CASSLLTSGGAESYNEQFF. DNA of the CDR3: TGTGCCAGCAGTCTACTGACTAGCGGGGGGGCCGAGTCCTACAATGAGCAGTTCTTC.

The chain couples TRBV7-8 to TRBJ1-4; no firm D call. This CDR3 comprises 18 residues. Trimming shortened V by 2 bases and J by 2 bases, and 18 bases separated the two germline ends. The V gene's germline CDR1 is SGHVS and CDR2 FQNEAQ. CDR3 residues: CASSLFPDPLWTNEKLFF. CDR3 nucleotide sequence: TGTGCCAGCAGCTTATTCCCGGACCCGCTATGGACTAATGAAAAACTGTTTTTT.

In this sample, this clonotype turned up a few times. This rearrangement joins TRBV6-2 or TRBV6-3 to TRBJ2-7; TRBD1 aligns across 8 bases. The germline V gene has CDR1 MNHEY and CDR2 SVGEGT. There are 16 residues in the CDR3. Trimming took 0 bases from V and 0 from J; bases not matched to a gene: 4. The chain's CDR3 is CASSYSRTGFSYEQYF. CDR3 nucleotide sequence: TGTGCCAGCAGTTACTCCAGGACAGGGTTCTCCTACGAGCAGTACTTC.

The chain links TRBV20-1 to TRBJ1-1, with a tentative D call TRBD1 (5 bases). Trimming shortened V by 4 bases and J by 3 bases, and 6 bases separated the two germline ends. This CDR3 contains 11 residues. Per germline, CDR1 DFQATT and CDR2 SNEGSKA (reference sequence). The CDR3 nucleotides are TGCAGTGCTAAAGGGGACACTGAAGCTTTCTTT. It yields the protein CSAKGDTEAFF.

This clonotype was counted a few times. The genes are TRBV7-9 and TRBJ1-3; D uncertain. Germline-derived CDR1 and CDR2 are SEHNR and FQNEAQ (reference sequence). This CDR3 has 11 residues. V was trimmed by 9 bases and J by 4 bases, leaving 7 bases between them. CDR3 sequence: CARGWGNTIYF. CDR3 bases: TGTGCCAGGGGCTGGGGAAACACCATATATTTT.